One sample yielded the 24 T cell receptor beta chains listed below, sequenced in a study of metastatic and nonmetastatic thyroid tumors. Patients were all untreated before their thyroid surgery. TCRdb re-called the PCR reads with MiXCR. The table has 10,000 to 12,000 clones, 25% to 35% seen once. Sequencing was performed on tumor tissue. The receptor set was obtained from a male donor with papillary thyroid cancer or a benign thyroid nodule (not recorded which). Some clones in this sample may be carry-over from other donors' samples.

The chain links TRBV20-1 to TRBJ2-2; TRBD1 matches 7 bases. CDR1 and CDR2 from the germline V gene are DFQATT and SNEGSKA (reference sequence). The CDR3 is made up of 14 amino acids. J gave up 3 bases and V 4 bases, and 5 bases lay outside the gene matches. The CDR3 nucleotides are TGCAGTGCTACGACAGGGCGAGACACCGGGGAGCTGTTTTTT. This codes for CSATTGRDTGELFF.

The chain combines TRBV4-3 with TRBJ1-1; no clear D gene. The CDR3 runs 13 residues. V lost 3 bases and J 1 base, leaving 6 bases between the germline ends. The V gene's germline CDR1 is LGHNA and CDR2 YSLEER. CDR3 region: CASSQTGNTEAFF. In DNA form, the CDR3 reads TGCGCCAGCAGCCAGACGGGGAACACTGAAGCTTTCTTT.

By its share, this clone is medium-sized. The V and J genes are TRBV6-4 and TRBJ2-5, with D possibly being TRBD1 or TRBD2 (7 bases each). Trimming cost V 0 bases and J 1 base, with 12 bases left between them. There are 16 residues in the CDR3. Germline assignment: CDR1 MRHNA and CDR2 SNTAGT. CDR3 region: CASSDSAGGGQETQYF. As DNA, the CDR3 is TGTGCCAGCAGTGACTCTGCAGGGGGGGGCCAAGAGACCCAGTACTTC.

The chain employs TRBV5-6 and TRBJ1-2; 8 bases are a match to TRBD1. Germline lookup yields CDR1 SGHDT and CDR2 YYEEEE. J gave up 2 bases and V 0 bases, and 9 bases lay outside the gene matches. CDR3 length: 17 residues. This chain's CDR3 is CASSLGTGTGGNYGYTF. CDR3 nucleotides: TGTGCCAGCAGCTTGGGTACTGGGACAGGAGGGAACTATGGCTACACCTTC.

This clone is classed as medium-sized. This rearrangement joins TRBV5-1 to TRBJ1-6; D is perhaps TRBD1 (5 bases). V was pared by 4 bases and J by 7 bases, with 15 bases between. The CDR3 spans 15 residues. Germline assignment: CDR1 SGHRS and CDR2 YFSETQ. The DNA for the CDR3 is TGCGCCAGCAGCAGTTCCAGGGATTTAAATTCACCCCTCCACTTT. As protein: CASSSSRDLNSPLHF.

To note about this clone: One junction end does not reproduce the germline sequence, and a read error may be involved. The chain links TRBV7-7 to TRBJ2-2; 7 nucleotides agree with TRBD2. Germline CDR1 SSHAT, CDR2 FNYEAQ (reference sequence). The CDR3 length is 15 residues. CDR3 in amino acids: CASSPSAGASGELFF. CDR3 in DNA: TGTGCTAGCAGCCCATCGGCGGGAGCGTCCGGGGAGCTGTTTTTT.

This clone ranks as medium-sized. The CDR3 nucleotides are TGCAGTGCTAGAGATCTGGCAGGGGGGACTAATGAAAAACTGTTTTTT. It is translated as CSARDLAGGTNEKLFF. The genes are TRBV20-1 and TRBJ1-4, with 7 bases that match TRBD1. The CDR3 loop spans 16 amino acids. Germline assignment: CDR1 DFQATT and CDR2 SNEGSKA (reference sequence). After removal of 0 bases from V and 2 bases from J, the junction contained 6 bases not matched to a gene.

This clone has a count of ten or more. The CDR3 loop is CASSRLSRAGVGTDTQYF. The CDR3 DNA reads TGTGCCAGCAGCCGCCTCTCGAGGGCAGGGGTCGGTACCGATACGCAGTATTTT. This chain joins TRBV4-2 and TRBJ2-3; D possibly corresponds to TRBD1 (6 bases). Per the germline V gene, CDR1 is LGHNA and CDR2 is YNFKEQ. This CDR3 region has 18 residues. The V end was cut by 4 bases, the J end by 6 bases, with 26 bases between.

A remark on this clone: Its ends do not fully match the called genes, so a read error is possible. V is TRBV5-1 and J is TRBJ1-1, with a tentative D call TRBD1 (6 bases). The CDR3 length is 13 residues. Germline V gives CDR1 SGHRS, CDR2 YFSETQ. CDR3 coding DNA: TGCGCCAGCAGCTTCTTCAGGGGCACTGAATCTTTCTTT. Translation: CASSFFRGTESFF.

This clone is medium-sized. The genes are TRBV7-3 and TRBJ1-1; D gene uncertain. V was cut by 6 bases and J by 1 base, with 6 bases left in between. Germline lookup yields CDR1 SGHTA and CDR2 FQGTGA. The CDR3 runs 12 residues. CDR3 nucleotide sequence: TGTGCCAGCAGAAAGCAGAACACTGAAGCTTTCTTT. The encoded protein is CASRKQNTEAFF.

The table lists this clone with many counts. This chain connects TRBV3-1 to TRBJ1-2; D unclear. The V gene's germline CDR1 is LGHDT and CDR2 YNNKEL (reference sequence). V lost 4 bases, J lost 1 base, and 16 bases lay in between. The CDR3 loop spans 16 amino acids. CDR3 DNA: TGTGCCAGCAGCCGTAGCCAAGGGAGGGTTAACTATGGCTACACCTTC. Protein product: CASSRSQGRVNYGYTF.

This chain links TRBV27 with TRBJ1-6; D is unclear. The CDR3 spans 12 residues. Per the germline V gene, CDR1 is MNHEY and CDR2 is SMNVEV (reference sequence). V was clipped by 6 bases and J by 16 bases, with 16 bases between them. CDR3 sequence: CASSRILGGLHF. The DNA for the CDR3 is TGTGCCAGCAGCAGGATTCTTGGAGGGCTCCACTTT.

The chain carries TRBV7-9 and TRBJ1-3; D call uncertain. V gave up 5 bases and J gave up 7 bases, with 18 bases separating them. Germline assignment: CDR1 SEHNR and CDR2 FQNEAQ (reference sequence). This CDR3 has 15 residues. CDR3 residues: CASSLGGPIGNTIYF. The CDR3 DNA follows: TGTGCCAGCAGCCTAGGTGGCCCCATAGGGAACACCATATATTTT.

There are a few counts of this clone. The V call is TRBV7-8, the J call TRBJ2-7, with D possibly being TRBD1 or TRBD2 (5 bases each). This CDR3 spans 17 amino acids. V lost 0 bases and J 0 bases, leaving 15 bases between the germline ends. Germline lookup yields CDR1 SGHVS and CDR2 FQNEAQ. The CDR3 is CASSLAGTLASSYEQYF. The CDR3 DNA reads as TGTGCCAGCAGCTTAGCCGGGACGTTGGCGAGCTCCTACGAGCAGTACTTC.

J is TRBJ2-7 and V is TRBV30; TRBD2 matches at 9 bases. V lost 2 bases, J lost 3 bases, and 2 bases stayed unmatched. CDR1 is GTSNPN, CDR2 SVGIG, per germline (reference sequence). The CDR3 extends over 13 amino acids. CDR3: CAWSTTSGYEQYF. CDR3 nucleotides: TGTGCCTGGAGTACGACTAGCGGCTACGAGCAGTACTTC. Full variable domain (rest looked up from reference TRBV30 and TRBJ2-7): SQTIHQWPATLVQPVGSPLSLECTVEGTSNPNLYWYRQAAGRGLQLLFYSVGIGQISSEVPQNLSASRPQDRQFILSSKKLLLSDSGFYLCAWSTTSGYEQYFGPGTRLTVT.

The J gene is TRBJ2-2, the V gene TRBV7-6, with D unresolved. Trimming took 5 bases from V and 5 from J, leaving 18 bases between them. CDR1 and CDR2 from the germline V gene are SGHVS and FNYEAQ. This CDR3 is 16 amino acids long. The CDR3 coding sequence is TGTGCCAGCAGCCCCAGACGGGTGGCATGGACCGGGGAGCTGTTTTTT. Translating it yields CASSPRRVAWTGELFF.

Ten or more counts support this clone. The gene calls are TRBV4-3 and TRBJ2-2, with 7 nucleotides matching TRBD1. CDR1 LGHNA and CDR2 YSLEER come from the germline V gene. The CDR3 runs 16 residues. Germline trimming cut 2 bases from V and 3 bases from J; bases unmatched to any gene: 6. CDR3 sequence: CASSQRDRDYTGELFF. Here the CDR3 DNA reads TGCGCCAGCAGCCAACGAGACAGGGATTACACCGGGGAGCTGTTTTTT.

This clone is classed as large. The chain employs TRBV19 and TRBJ1-4; D unclear. V lost 5 bases, J lost 6 bases, and 10 bases lay in between. The germline V gene encodes CDR1 LNHDA and CDR2 SQIVND (reference sequence). The CDR3 runs to 13 residues. CDR3 sequence (DNA): TGTGCCAGTAGTGATGGGAACTATGAAAAACTGTTTTTT. This encodes CASSDGNYEKLFF.

This clone is deemed medium-sized. This chain connects TRBV20-1 to TRBJ2-1; D possibly corresponds to TRBD2 (6 bases). The germline V gene has CDR1 DFQATT and CDR2 SNEGSKA (reference sequence). V was cut by 0 bases and J by 5 bases, with 23 bases left in between. CDR3 length equals 18 residues. The DNA for the CDR3 is TGCAGTGCTAGAGACCCCCGTAGTGGAGGGATGCTCAACAATGAGCAGTTCTTC. Protein sequence: CSARDPRSGGMLNNEQFF.

The chain combines TRBV18 with TRBJ1-2; 10 bases align to TRBD1. This CDR3 is built from 13 residues. Germline loops: CDR1 KGHSH, CDR2 LQKENI. With V trimmed by 6 bases and J by 6 bases, 4 bases remained unmatched. The CDR3 loop is CASSAGTGDGYTF. The CDR3 coding sequence is TGTGCCAGCTCGGCCGGGACAGGGGATGGCTACACCTTC.

This clone was seen at least ten times. This may be a read error: a much more frequent sequence differs by one nucleotide. In DNA form, the CDR3 reads TGTGCCAGCAGCGAACAATCGGGGTCGCAATCACCCCTCCACTTT. Translation gives CASSEQSGSQSPLHF. This rearrangement joins TRBV7-6 to TRBJ1-6; D gene uncertain. This CDR3 has 15 amino acids. From germline, CDR1 is SGHVS and CDR2 FNYEAQ. The V and J ends lost 5 bases and 10 bases respectively, with 18 bases between them. The whole variable domain, remainder taken from reference TRBV7-6 and TRBJ1-6, is GAGVSQSPRYKVTKRGQDVALRCDPISGHVSLYWYRQALGQGPEFLTYFNYEAQQDKSGLPNDRFSAERPEGSISTLTIQRTEQRDSAMYRCASSEQSGSQSPLHFGNGTRLTVT.

This clone is termed medium-sized. The CDR3 coding sequence is TGCGCCAGCAGGGACTCCAACACCGGGGAGCTGTTTTTT. It encodes CASRDSNTGELFF. The V and J genes are TRBV10-1 and TRBJ2-2, with D possibly TRBD2 on 5 matching bases. There are 13 residues in the CDR3. CDR1 WNHNN and CDR2 SYGVQD come from the germline V gene (reference sequence). Trimming pared 6 bases from V and 2 bases from J, leaving 7 bases between.

This clone turned up a few times. The chain is built from TRBV27 and TRBJ2-7; 7 nucleotides agree with TRBD1. The CDR3 loop spans 12 amino acids. The trim removed 6 bases at V and 2 bases at J, leaving 1 base unmatched. In germline, CDR1 is MNHEY, CDR2 SMNVEV (reference sequence). The chain's CDR3 is CASRGTAYEQYF. DNA of the CDR3: TGTGCCAGCAGAGGGACAGCCTACGAGCAGTACTTC.

This clone was counted only a few times. The chain has TRBV5-8 and TRBJ2-7; D gene ambiguous. The germline gives CDR1 SGHTS, CDR2 YDEGEE. V lost 4 bases to trimming and J lost 3 bases, with 8 bases between them. The CDR3 loop spans 12 amino acids. CDR3 sequence (DNA): TGTGCCAGCAGCCGTCCACACTACGAGCAGTACTTC. Its protein product is CASSRPHYEQYF.